A selection of T cell receptor beta chains follows, all from one sample in a study of blood T cell repertoires in COVID-19. The data were produced by immunoSEQ multiplex PCR, yet TCRdb's version contains in-frame clones alone and is incomplete. This table has under 110,000 clones, approximately 80% appearing once. The sequencing input was peripheral blood. These receptors came from a woman aged 55-70 years with acute or convalescent COVID-19. Each CDR3 is given with its conserved first and last residue. The D gene is left open where the match is weak. Size is stated for part of the rows, as once, few or many counts, or as a class when the clone is expanded.

v_call	d_call	clone_size	j_call	cdr3_nt	cdr3_aa
TRBV7-8	TRBD1	.	TRBJ2-7	TGTGCCAGCAGCTTATCTCCCGGGACAGAATCCTACGAGCAGTACTTC	CASSLSPGTESYEQYF
TRBV5-1	TRBD1	many	TRBJ1-2	TGCGCCAGCAGCTTCACCGGGACAGGGCCCTCTGTCTATGGCTACACCTTC	CASSFTGTGPSVYGYTF
TRBV7-2	TRBD2	.	TRBJ2-1	TGTGCCAGCAGCTCGGGACTAGCGTCTCGGAATGAGCAGTTCTTC	CASSSGLASRNEQFF
TRBV14	.	.	TRBJ2-5	TGTGCCAGCAGCCATGATAACGGGTACGGCCAGTACTTC	CASSHDNGYGQYF
TRBV6-2/TRBV6-3	TRBD2	once	TRBJ2-2	TGTGCCAGCAGTTACGAGACTAGCGGGATGACCGGGGAGCTGTTTTTT	CASSYETSGMTGELFF
TRBV2	.	.	TRBJ1-5	TGTGCCAGCAGGACAAGTAATCAGCCCCAGCATTTT	CASRTSNQPQHF
TRBV5-1	.	.	TRBJ1-1	TGCGCCAGCAGTACCCATAACACAGGAATGAACACTGAAGCTTTCTTT	CASSTHNTGMNTEAFF
TRBV10-3	.	once	TRBJ1-2	TGTGCCATCAGTGGGGCAGGGGACTATGGCTACACCTTC	CAISGAGDYGYTF
TRBV29-1	.	.	TRBJ2-2	TGCAGCGGGACCGGGACACTAGCCGGGGAGCTGTTTTTT	CSGTGTLAGELFF
TRBV20-1	.	.	TRBJ1-1	TGCAGTGCCCGGAGGACAGAAGAAGCTTTCTTT	CSARRTEEAFF
TRBV19	.	few	TRBJ2-3	TGTGCCAGCGGGTTAGATACGCAGTATTTT	CASGLDTQYF
TRBV5-1	TRBD2	.	TRBJ2-1	TGCGCCAGCAGCTCCGTAGCGGGAACCTCGCCCCGCTACAATGAGCAGTTCTTC	CASSSVAGTSPRYNEQFF
TRBV10-3	.	.	TRBJ1-2	TGTGCCACCCGGGATATAGGGTATGGCTACACCTTC	CATRDIGYGYTF
TRBV11-3	.	.	TRBJ2-5	TGTGCCAGCAGCTTAGGAGGACGGACACAAGAGACCCAGTACTTC	CASSLGGRTQETQYF
TRBV10-3	.	.	TRBJ1-2	TGTGCCATCAGTGTGAGACAGGAGGATGGCTACACCTTC	CAISVRQEDGYTF
TRBV5-1	TRBD1	.	TRBJ1-1	TGCGCCAGCAGCCCGACGACAGGGATGAACACTGAAGCTTTCTTT	CASSPTTGMNTEAFF
TRBV15	TRBD1	few	TRBJ2-2	TGTGCCACCAGAGCAGGGGGCGAGGACACCGGGGAGCTGTTTTTT	CATRAGGEDTGELFF
TRBV7-9	.	.	TRBJ2-2	TGTGCCAGCAGCGCCCTCCGACAGTCCACCGGGGAGCTGTTTTTT	CASSALRQSTGELFF
TRBV18	.	.	TRBJ1-4	TGTGCCAGCTCAGCTACAGGGAACAATGAAAAACTGTTTTTT	CASSATGNNEKLFF
TRBV4-1	.	.	TRBJ2-2	TGCGCCAGCAGCCACCCGACAGGTCCCGGGGAGCTGTTTTTT	CASSHPTGPGELFF
TRBV12-5	TRBD2	.	TRBJ2-3	TGTGCTAGTGGTTTGGTTGGTGCGGGACTAGCGGGAGGCCCCCACGATACGCAGTATTTT	CASGLVGAGLAGGPHDTQYF
TRBV7-2	TRBD2	.	TRBJ2-5	TGTGCCAGCAGCTCGCTGGCGGGGGTAGGGACCCAGTACTTC	CASSSLAGVGTQYF
TRBV2	.	.	TRBJ1-1	TGTGCCAGCATCAGGGTGGCTGAAGCTTTCTTT	CASIRVAEAFF
TRBV6-6	.	.	TRBJ1-1	TGTGCCAGCAGTCCTCACAACCTCGGGACTGAAGCTTTCTTT	CASSPHNLGTEAFF
TRBV2	.	.	TRBJ2-7	TGTGCCAGCATCCCGACTGTGTACTCCTACGAGCAGTACTTC	CASIPTVYSYEQYF
TRBV9	.	.	TRBJ1-3	TGTGCCAGCAGCGTAGGTTATCTAGGAAACACCATATATTTT	CASSVGYLGNTIYF
TRBV5-1	.	.	TRBJ1-1	TGCGCCAGCAGCTTGGGGGCGGGGAACACTGAAGCTTTCTTT	CASSLGAGNTEAFF
TRBV28	.	.	TRBJ2-7	TGTGCCAGCAGTAGGACTACCCTCGAGCAGTACTTC	CASSRTTLEQYF
TRBV5-1	TRBD1	.	TRBJ2-2	TGCGCCAGCAGCTCTGACAGGGGGGACACCGGGGAGCTGTTTTTT	CASSSDRGDTGELFF
TRBV3-1/TRBV3-2	.	.	TRBJ2-7	TGTGCCAGCAGTGGCGACAGAAACGAGCAGTACTTC	CASSGDRNEQYF
TRBV11-3	.	once	TRBJ2-2	TGTGCCAGCACCGAATCCCGGGGGTACGCCGGGGAGCTGTTTTTT	CASTESRGYAGELFF
TRBV28	TRBD1	.	TRBJ2-1	TGTGCCAGCAGCCTGACAGGGAATGAGCAGTTCTTC	CASSLTGNEQFF
TRBV7-6	TRBD2	.	TRBJ2-5	TGTGCCAGCAGCTTATCGCGGGGGAGCCAAGAGACCCAGTACTTC	CASSLSRGSQETQYF
TRBV2	.	.	TRBJ2-1	TGTGCCAGCAGTGAAGGACGCGGGTACAATGAGCAGTTCTTC	CASSEGRGYNEQFF
TRBV4-1	.	.	TRBJ2-2	TGCGCCAGCAGCCAAGATGGAGGGTCAACTCCCTCAGGCACCGGGGAGCTGTTTTTT	CASSQDGGSTPSGTGELFF
TRBV6-1	TRBD2	.	TRBJ2-5	TGTGCCAGCAGTGAACTTAGGACTAGCCTGGAGACCCAGTACTTC	CASSELRTSLETQYF
TRBV4-1	.	.	TRBJ1-6	TGCGCCAGCAGCCAAGATCGAGGCAATTCACCCCTCCACTTT	CASSQDRGNSPLHF
TRBV19	TRBD1	.	TRBJ1-5	TGTGCCAGTAGGGGGACAGACAATCAGCCCCAGCATTTT	CASRGTDNQPQHF
TRBV4-1	.	.	TRBJ2-7	TGCGCCAGCAGCCAAGCGATTAGAGACGAGCAGTACTTC	CASSQAIRDEQYF
TRBV5-4	TRBD1	.	TRBJ1-2	TGTGCCAGCAGCCGTCCCGGGACAGGGGGCGTCCACTATGGCTACACCTTC	CASSRPGTGGVHYGYTF
TRBV5-1	.	.	TRBJ1-1	TGCGCCAGCAGCCTTGGGCCAGGGATGAACACTGAAGCTTTCTTT	CASSLGPGMNTEAFF
TRBV4-2	TRBD1	.	TRBJ2-7	TGTGCCAGCAGCCCACGACAGGGGGGGTACGAGCAGTACTTC	CASSPRQGGYEQYF
TRBV5-1	TRBD2	.	TRBJ2-1	TGCGCCAGCAGCTTCAACCCCGGGACTAGCTCTGAGCAGTTCTTC	CASSFNPGTSSEQFF
TRBV7-2	TRBD2	.	TRBJ2-1	TGTGCCAGCAGCTTAAGGCGGGGGGTCTCCTACAATGAGCAGTTCTTC	CASSLRRGVSYNEQFF
TRBV5-4	.	.	TRBJ2-5	TGTGCCAGCAGCTTTTGGCGGATTGGGGAGACCCAGTACTTC	CASSFWRIGETQYF
TRBV2	TRBD1	.	TRBJ1-2	TGTGCCAGCAGTGAGGCGGGGCAGGGGGCCGGTGGCTACACCTTC	CASSEAGQGAGGYTF
TRBV7-2	TRBD2	.	TRBJ2-2	TGTGCCAGCAGCTTCAACGGGAGGACCACCGGGGAGCTGTTTTTT	CASSFNGRTTGELFF
TRBV27	TRBD2	.	TRBJ2-3	TGTGCCACCGGAGCTAGCGGAGCCACAGATACGCAGTATTTT	CATGASGATDTQYF
TRBV9	TRBD1	.	TRBJ1-5	TGTGCCAGCAGCGTGGGACAGAATCAGCCCCAGCATTTT	CASSVGQNQPQHF
TRBV7-9	TRBD1	.	TRBJ2-2	TGTGCCAGCAGGACAACAGGGGAGACCGGGGAGCTGTTTTTT	CASRTTGETGELFF
TRBV15	.	.	TRBJ2-7	TGTGCCACCAGCAGAGATTTATCAGGGCAAACCTACGAGCAGTACTTC	CATSRDLSGQTYEQYF
TRBV7-8	.	once	TRBJ1-4	TGTGCCAGCAGCCCCCCCGAGACAGGCAGTAATGAAAAACTGTTTTTT	CASSPPETGSNEKLFF
TRBV10-3	TRBD2	.	TRBJ2-1	TGTGCCATCAGTGAAGGAGCGGGGGCGGATGAGCAGTTCTTC	CAISEGAGADEQFF
TRBV6-6	TRBD2	.	TRBJ2-5	TGTGCCAGCAGTCCCATTGGGGGAGGGGCAGGGGAGACCCAGTACTTC	CASSPIGGGAGETQYF